This T cell receptor beta chain was recorded in a study of regulatory T cells in long-lasting Graves disease. Background on the study: Graves' cases, newly diagnosed, had used antithyroid drugs under 3 months. Findings and limits, study-wide: New patients shared more than 750 public clonotypes, fewer than the 2,500 to 3,500 shared by persistent patients.

Per the germline V gene, CDR1 is SEHNR and CDR2 is FQNEAQ (reference sequence). The CDR3 loop spans 13 amino acids. V lost 3 bases and J 4 bases, leaving 9 bases between the germline ends. With iRepertoire HTBI primers and Arm-PCR of CDR3 regions, TCR beta libraries were built. TCRdb redid the calling of the multiplex PCR reads with MiXCR, one entry per CDR3 protein. The sample consists of 680,000 or so distinct CDR3 sequences, roughly 15% of them appearing once. This clonotype was seen repeatedly, ten times or more. The antigen remains undetermined. The time point was: newly diagnosed GD, antithyroid drugs for less than 3 months. PBMCs were the source of the RNA used for TCR sequencing. These data also featured in a second study, about T cells in Graves' hyperthyroidism and ophthalmopathy. As that report states: Pregnant or lactating patients were excluded, as were those with uncontrolled infection or other autoimmune disease.

The material was peripheral blood mononuclear cells (PBMCs), obtained at new diagnosis, from a patient treated with antithyroid drugs. The sequence came from a woman in her 30s with Graves disease. V usage is TRBV7-9 and J usage is TRBJ1-1; D not certain. CDR3 DNA: TGTGCCAGCAGCTTGACGGTGGGCACTGAAGCTTTCTTT. The encoded protein is CASSLTVGTEAFF. Looking up the rest from reference TRBV7-9 and TRBJ1-1 gives the full variable domain: DTGVSQNPRHKITKRGQNVTFRCDPISEHNRLYWYRQTLGQGPEFLTYFQNEAQLEKSRLLSDRFSAERPKGSFSTLEIQRTEQGDSAMYLCASSLTVGTEAFFGQGTRLTVV.